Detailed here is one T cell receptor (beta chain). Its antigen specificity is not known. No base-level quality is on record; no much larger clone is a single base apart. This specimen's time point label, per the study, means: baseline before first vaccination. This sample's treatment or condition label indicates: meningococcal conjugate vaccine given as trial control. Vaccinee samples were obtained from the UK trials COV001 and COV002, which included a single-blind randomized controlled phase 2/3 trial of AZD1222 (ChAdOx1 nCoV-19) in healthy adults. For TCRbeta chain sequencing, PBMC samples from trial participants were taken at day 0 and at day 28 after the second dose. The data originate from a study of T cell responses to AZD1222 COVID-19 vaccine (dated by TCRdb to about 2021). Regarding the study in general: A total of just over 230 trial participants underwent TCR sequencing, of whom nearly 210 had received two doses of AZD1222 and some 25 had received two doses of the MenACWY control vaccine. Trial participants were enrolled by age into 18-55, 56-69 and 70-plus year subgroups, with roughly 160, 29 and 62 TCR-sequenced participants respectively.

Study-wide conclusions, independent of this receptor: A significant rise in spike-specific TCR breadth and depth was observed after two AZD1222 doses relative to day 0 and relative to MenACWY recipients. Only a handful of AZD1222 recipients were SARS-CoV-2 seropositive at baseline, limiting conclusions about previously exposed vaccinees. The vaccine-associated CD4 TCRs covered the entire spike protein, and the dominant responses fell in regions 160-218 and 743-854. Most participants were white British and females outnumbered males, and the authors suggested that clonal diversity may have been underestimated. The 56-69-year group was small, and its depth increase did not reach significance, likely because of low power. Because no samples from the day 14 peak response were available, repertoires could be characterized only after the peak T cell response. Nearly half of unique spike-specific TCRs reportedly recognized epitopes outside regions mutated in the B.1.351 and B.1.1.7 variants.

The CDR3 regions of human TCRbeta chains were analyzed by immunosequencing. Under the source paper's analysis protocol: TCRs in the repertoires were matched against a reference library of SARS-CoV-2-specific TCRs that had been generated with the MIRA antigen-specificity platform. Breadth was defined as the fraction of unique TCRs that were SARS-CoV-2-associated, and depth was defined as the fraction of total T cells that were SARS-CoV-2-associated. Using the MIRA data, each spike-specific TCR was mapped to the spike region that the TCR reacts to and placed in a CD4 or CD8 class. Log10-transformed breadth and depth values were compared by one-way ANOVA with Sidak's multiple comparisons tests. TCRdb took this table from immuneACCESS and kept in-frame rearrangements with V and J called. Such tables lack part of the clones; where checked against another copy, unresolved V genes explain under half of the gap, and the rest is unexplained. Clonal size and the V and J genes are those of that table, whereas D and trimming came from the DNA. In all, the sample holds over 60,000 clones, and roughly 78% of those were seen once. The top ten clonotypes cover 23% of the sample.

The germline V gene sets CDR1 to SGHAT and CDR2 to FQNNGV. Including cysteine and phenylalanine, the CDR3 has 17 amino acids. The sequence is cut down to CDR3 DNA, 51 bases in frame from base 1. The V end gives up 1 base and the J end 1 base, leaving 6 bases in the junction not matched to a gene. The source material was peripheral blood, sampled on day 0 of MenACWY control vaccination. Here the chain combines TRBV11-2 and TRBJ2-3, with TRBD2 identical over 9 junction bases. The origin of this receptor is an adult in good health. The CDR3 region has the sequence CASSLGVASGGTDTQYF. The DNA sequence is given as TGTGCCAGCAGCTTAGGCGTTGCTAGCGGGGGCACAGATACGCAGTATTTT.